This T cell receptor beta chain is drawn from a study of identical twins. Whole-study findings and limits: Twins showed weaker excess sharing in their beta out-of-frame sequences.

TCRdb processed the 5' RACE reads anew with MiXCR; each CDR3 protein has one entry. The data show about 690,000 distinct CDR3 sequences, 5.5% to 7.5% seen once. The sample holds many counts of this clonotype. The antigen remains undetermined. The length of the CDR3 is 16 residues. V gave up 4 bases and J gave up 6 bases; unmatched junction bases: 11. The origin of this receptor is a man between 18 and 29 years old in good health. This chain uses TRBV12-3 or TRBV12-4 with TRBJ2-3; 9 bases are a match to TRBD1. The sequenced material came from naive T cells sorted from blood. The chain's CDR3 is CASSSRDREGLDTQYF. CDR3 nucleotide sequence: TGTGCCAGCAGTTCCCGGGACAGGGAGGGTTTGGATACGCAGTATTTT.